This T cell receptor beta chain was identified during a study of CD8+ T cells in alopecia areata. The CDR3 has 15 amino acids. Germline assignment: CDR1 LGHNA and CDR2 YNFKEQ. The V and J ends lost 1 base and 3 bases respectively, with 13 bases between them. On this clone itself: Its antigen is as yet unknown.

Extracted RNA was reverse transcribed, and the resulting cDNA served as sequencing template. Sequencing was performed with immunoSEQ multiplex PCR; in TCRdb, only in-frame clones are kept and a portion is missing. The sample records some 190,000 clones, 66% being singletons. General study results and limits: Tofacitinib significantly reduced both scalp clonality and expanded CD8+ clones among the top 100. An increase in clonality over normal scalp was evident in lesional scalp, especially alopecia totalis/universalis. Sequencing of scalp tissue also captures the resident alphabeta T cells of normal skin.

Stated treatment: oral pan-JAK inhibitor, 5-10 mg twice daily. This clonotype was obtained from a human donor with alopecia areata. This chain connects TRBV4-2 to TRBJ2-7, with D unresolved. This sample comprised CD4+ T cells sorted from blood, obtained at approximately week 42, from a patient treated with tofacitinib. The CDR3 nucleotides are TGTGCCAGCAGCCAAGCTACAGAATCTAACTACGAGCAGTACTTC. It codes for CASSQATESNYEQYF.